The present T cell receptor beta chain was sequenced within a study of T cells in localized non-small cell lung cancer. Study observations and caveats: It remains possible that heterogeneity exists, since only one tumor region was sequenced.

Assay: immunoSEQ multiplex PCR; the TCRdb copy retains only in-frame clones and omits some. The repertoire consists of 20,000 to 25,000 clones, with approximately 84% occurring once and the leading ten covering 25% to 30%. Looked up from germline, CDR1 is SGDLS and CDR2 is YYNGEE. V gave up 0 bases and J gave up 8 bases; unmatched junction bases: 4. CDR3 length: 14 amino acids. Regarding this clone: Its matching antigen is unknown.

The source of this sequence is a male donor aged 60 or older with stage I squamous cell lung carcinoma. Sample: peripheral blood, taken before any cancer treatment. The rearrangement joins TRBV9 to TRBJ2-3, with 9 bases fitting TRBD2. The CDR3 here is CASSVGLAGSTQYF. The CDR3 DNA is TGTGCCAGCAGCGTAGGGCTAGCGGGGTCTACGCAGTATTTT.